This T cell receptor beta chain originates from a study of CD8 T cells in ankylosing spondylitis. Study outcomes and limitations: What seemed typical of ankylosing spondylitis blood was a TCR beta motif built from several highly homologous variants. Earlier studies detected some motif variants in reactive arthritis synovial fluid and blood.

Germline loops: CDR1 SGHRS, CDR2 YFSETQ. This CDR3 is 20 amino acids long. V shed 0 bases, J shed 6 bases, and the junction held 17 bases outside the gene matches. Each TCR beta library was made by quantitative 5'-RACE that incorporated molecular barcodes. MiXCR was run by TCRdb on the 5' RACE reads, yielding one entry per CDR3 protein. Of 200,000 to 250,000 distinct CDR3 sequences in the sample, approximately 7.4% are singletons; the top ten hold 14%. This clonotype was observed at least ten times. Its matching antigen is unknown. This clonotype was sampled from a male donor with ankylosing spondylitis. The chain has TRBV5-1 and TRBJ2-1; TRBD2 agrees at 11 bases. What was sequenced was blood, either unsorted or a sorted T cell fraction (not recorded which). The CDR3 loop reads CASSLVLAGGIGMTVNEQFF. In DNA form, the CDR3 reads TGCGCCAGCAGCTTGGTTCTAGCGGGGGGAATCGGGATGACAGTCAATGAGCAGTTCTTC.